The 31 T cell receptor beta chains given below trace back to one sample, sequenced in a study of blood T cell repertoires in COVID-19. Repertoires were generated with immunoSEQ multiplex PCR, while TCRdb's copy carries only in-frame clones and drops some. This sample has 190,000 or so clones, with around 86% found just once. The sequenced material came from peripheral blood. These receptors all come from a man in his forties with active or convalescent COVID-19.

This clone occurred a few times. The junction differs from germline at one of its ends, possibly a read error. The chain employs TRBV10-3 and TRBJ1-1; D unresolved. The CDR3 totals 12 residues. Germline values: CDR1 ENHRY, CDR2 SYGVKD. The CDR3 protein is CAISDADPEFLF. The CDR3 region has the DNA TGTGCCATCAGTGATGCGGATCCAGAGTTCCTCTTT.

The V gene is TRBV7-2, the J gene TRBJ2-6, with TRBD2 matching 8 bases. Germline CDR1 SGHTA, CDR2 FQGNSA. J was trimmed by 2 bases and V by 5 bases; bases with no gene match: 8. The CDR3 runs to 17 residues. The CDR3 region has the DNA TGTGCCAGCAGCCCCCTAGGGACTAGTGCTGGGGCCAACGTCCTGACTTTC. Translated, it gives CASSPLGTSAGANVLTF.

The chain carries TRBV27 and TRBJ2-3; the match to TRBD1 covers 12 bases. Germline V gene lookup returns CDR1 MNHEY and CDR2 SMNVEV (reference sequence). There are 18 residues in the CDR3. J was trimmed by 10 bases and V by 8 bases; bases with no gene match: 22. CDR3 bases: TGTGCCAGCGGCGTTCCCATCCATACGGGACAGGGGGCCAAGGCGCAGTATTTT. It is translated as CASGVPIHTGQGAKAQYF.

Points on this clone: The same CDR3 also results from other DNA sequences found in this sample. V gene TRBV5-8 combines with J gene TRBJ2-7; 11 bases line up with TRBD1. Trimming removed 0 bases from V and 4 bases from J; junction bases left unmatched: 3. Germline lookup yields CDR1 SGHTS and CDR2 YDEGEE. The length of the CDR3 is 15 residues. The CDR3 DNA reads as TGTGCCAGCAGCTTGGTCGGACAGGGGGCGTACGAGCAGTACTTC. Translating it yields CASSLVGQGAYEQYF.

The chain employs TRBV7-9 and TRBJ1-1, with 8 bases fitting TRBD1. Trimming removed 5 bases from V and 2 bases from J; junction bases left unmatched: 10. Germline values: CDR1 SEHNR, CDR2 FQNEAQ (reference sequence). The CDR3 spans 16 residues. CDR3 residues: CASSRGQGQDNTEAFF. DNA of the CDR3: TGTGCCAGCAGCCGCGGACAGGGCCAAGATAACACTGAAGCTTTCTTT.

This sequence joins TRBV5-1 and TRBJ2-3; TRBD2 aligns across 13 bases. The CDR3 is made up of 16 amino acids. V lost 4 bases, J lost 0 bases, and 2 bases stayed unmatched. The V gene's germline CDR1 is SGHRS and CDR2 YFSETQ. Written as DNA, the CDR3 is TGCGCCAGCAGCCAGGGACTAGCGGGGAGCACAGATACGCAGTATTTT. This sequence encodes CASSQGLAGSTDTQYF. Variable domain in full (rest from reference TRBV5-1 and TRBJ2-3): KAGVTQTPRYLIKTRGQQVTLSCSPISGHRSVSWYQQTPGQGLQFLFEYFSETQRNKGNFPGRFSGRQFSNSRSEMNVSTLELGDSALYLCASSQGLAGSTDTQYFGPGTRLTVL.

The rearrangement joins TRBV28 to TRBJ2-2; D call uncertain. The CDR3 is 14 amino acids. The V gene lost 7 bases and the J gene lost 6 bases, with 15 bases spanning the gap. Germline-derived CDR1 and CDR2 are MDHEN and SYDVKM. As DNA, the CDR3 is TGTGCCAGCACCCCCCCAAGCCGCGCCGGGGAGCTGTTTTTT. Residues: CASTPPSRAGELFF.

This sequence joins TRBV28 and TRBJ2-5; D not certain. Germline V gives CDR1 MDHEN, CDR2 SYDVKM. V was cut by 2 bases and J by 5 bases, with 3 bases left in between. The CDR3 consists of 11 residues. The CDR3 bases are TGTGCCAGCAGTTTACGGGAGACCCAGTACTTC. Translating it yields CASSLRETQYF.

With regard to this clone: Other DNA sequences in the sample encode the same CDR3. The CDR3 sequence: CASSLGVYEQYF. In DNA, the CDR3 is TGCGCCAGCAGCCTCGGGGTCTACGAGCAGTACTTC. The chain uses TRBV5-1 and TRBJ2-7; D is perhaps TRBD2 (5 bases). CDR3 length: 12 residues. Germline values: CDR1 SGHRS, CDR2 YFSETQ. The V end was cut by 4 bases, the J end by 3 bases, with 8 bases between. Complete variable domain (other parts from reference TRBV5-1 and TRBJ2-7): KAGVTQTPRYLIKTRGQQVTLSCSPISGHRSVSWYQQTPGQGLQFLFEYFSETQRNKGNFPGRFSGRQFSNSRSEMNVSTLELGDSALYLCASSLGVYEQYFGPGTRLTVT.

This chain uses TRBV19 with TRBJ2-2; D might be TRBD1 (6 bases). Trimming removed 3 bases at V and 4 bases at J, with 9 bases between. Germline CDR1 reads LNHDA; CDR2 reads SQIVND (reference sequence). The CDR3 is made up of 14 amino acids. The CDR3 sequence is CASSMGASTGELFF. CDR3 bases: TGTGCCAGTAGTATGGGGGCGAGCACCGGGGAGCTGTTTTTT.

J is TRBJ2-1 and V is TRBV11-2; TRBD1 matches 8 bases. There are 14 residues in the CDR3. With V trimmed by 3 bases and J by 10 bases, 8 bases remained unmatched. Germline CDR1 is SGHAT and CDR2 is FQNNGV. The DNA of the CDR3 is TGTGCCAGCAGCTTTGACAGGGGAGGTTTCGAGCAGTTCTTC. Its protein product is CASSFDRGGFEQFF.

This sequence joins TRBV7-2 and TRBJ2-7; tentative D call: TRBD1 (5 bases). The CDR3 sequence is 14 residues long. V was clipped by 6 bases and J by 2 bases, with 14 bases between them. CDR1 is SGHTA and CDR2 is FQGNSA in the germline V gene. In nucleotides, the CDR3 is TGTGCCAGCAGTCCGAGTGGGGCGACCTACGAGCAGTACTTC. This translates into CASSPSGATYEQYF.

The J gene is TRBJ1-2, the V gene TRBV27; D is unclear. The CDR3 is 14 amino acids. The ends were cut back, 6 bases at V and 4 bases at J, with 15 bases in the middle. Germline loops: CDR1 MNHEY, CDR2 SMNVEV (reference sequence). The CDR3 region has the DNA TGTGCCAGCAGGGCACCGGGATTCAGCTATGGCTACACCTTC. It yields the protein CASRAPGFSYGYTF.

In this sample, this clone turned up a few times. The chain couples TRBV4-1 to TRBJ1-3; D is uncertain. Trimming took off 1 base at V and 0 bases at J, with 13 bases between the two ends. The CDR3 has 17 residues. Germline V gene data show CDR1 as MGHRA and CDR2 as YSYEKL. In nucleotides, the CDR3 is TGCGCCAGCAGCCAAGCCCCCGTACTGATCTCTGGAAACACCATATATTTT. Protein: CASSQAPVLISGNTIYF.

V usage is TRBV18 and J usage is TRBJ1-1, with TRBD1 matching 9 bases. V was clipped by 4 bases and J by 6 bases; unmatched bases: 6. This CDR3 has 14 residues. Germline V gives CDR1 KGHSH, CDR2 LQKENI. CDR3 amino acids: CASSQDRGVAEAFF. Here the CDR3 DNA reads TGTGCCAGCTCACAGGACAGGGGAGTGGCTGAAGCTTTCTTT.

The chain employs TRBV12-5 and TRBJ1-5; D ambiguous. The length of the CDR3 is 13 residues. Trimming shortened V by 2 bases and J by 5 bases, and 7 bases separated the two germline ends. Germline V gene lookup returns CDR1 LGHNT and CDR2 FRNRAP. The CDR3 nucleotides are TGTGCTAGTGGTTTGTACGGGGATCAGCCCCAGCATTTT. It encodes CASGLYGDQPQHF.

This chain joins TRBV10-2 and TRBJ2-1, with D possibly matching TRBD2 (6 bases). Germline V gene lookup returns CDR1 WSHSY and CDR2 SAAADI. V was cut by 3 bases and J by 4 bases, with 10 bases left in between. The CDR3 runs to 14 residues. CDR3 DNA sequence: TGCGCCAGCAGTGATGGGGGGATTTACAATGAGCAGTTCTTC. It is translated as CASSDGGIYNEQFF.

The V call is TRBV5-6, the J call TRBJ1-1, with D possibly being TRBD1 (5 bases). The V gene lost 2 bases and the J gene lost 5 bases, with 13 bases spanning the gap. Germline CDR1 reads SGHDT; CDR2 reads YYEEEE. This CDR3 spans 14 amino acids. CDR3 nucleotide sequence: TGTGCCAGCAGCTTCGGGGGGAGTTGGACTGAAGCTTTCTTT. Protein: CASSFGGSWTEAFF.

The chain carries TRBV27 and TRBJ2-1; 7 bases fit TRBD1. CDR1 and CDR2 (germline): MNHEY, SMNVEV (reference sequence). This CDR3 region has 15 residues. V gave up 4 bases and J gave up 2 bases; unmatched junction bases: 5. CDR3 region: CASSSTGLTYNEQFF. The CDR3 DNA sequence: TGTGCCAGCAGTTCGACAGGGCTGACCTACAATGAGCAGTTCTTC.

This chain connects TRBV4-1 to TRBJ1-3; possible D gene TRBD1, 5 bases. CDR1 is MGHRA, CDR2 YSYEKL, per germline. The germline V and J ends were trimmed by 2 bases and 0 bases, with 11 bases remaining between them. The length of the CDR3 is 16 residues. CDR3 DNA sequence: TGCGCCAGCAGCCAACCGACAGCTTACTCTGGAAACACCATATATTTT. Its protein is CASSQPTAYSGNTIYF.

The J gene is TRBJ1-4, the V gene TRBV12-3 or TRBV12-4; D is perhaps TRBD1 (6 bases). V lost 6 bases, J lost 9 bases, and 14 bases lay in between. The CDR3 runs 13 residues. CDR3 amino acids: CASSAAGDKKLFF. The DNA of the CDR3 is TGTGCCAGCAGCGCGGCCGGGGACAAAAAACTGTTTTTT.

This chain connects TRBV24-1 to TRBJ1-1, with 9 bases aligning to TRBD1. The germline CDR1 and CDR2 sequences are KGHDR and SFDVKD. Trimming took 4 bases from V and 1 from J; bases not matched to a gene: 12. CDR3 length: 18 amino acids. CDR3 residues: CATSDPGTGRVRNTEAFF. CDR3 DNA sequence: TGTGCCACCAGTGACCCCGGGACAGGGAGGGTTAGGAACACTGAAGCTTTCTTT.

V is TRBV6-2 or TRBV6-3 and J is TRBJ1-2; no reliable D call. The V gene's germline CDR1 is MNHEY and CDR2 SVGEGT. The CDR3 has 13 residues. Trimming removed 6 bases from V and 2 bases from J, with 10 bases in between. CDR3 amino acids: CASSPTSNYGYTF. As DNA, the CDR3 is TGTGCCAGCAGCCCGACATCCAACTATGGCTACACCTTC.

V usage is TRBV2 and J usage is TRBJ2-2, with 12 bases lining up with TRBD2. CDR1 SNHLY and CDR2 FYNNEI come from the germline V gene. The CDR3 contains 17 residues. V lost 3 bases, J lost 0 bases, and 2 bases stayed unmatched. CDR3 nucleotides: TGTGCCAGCAGTGAGACTAGCGGGGGATCGAACACCGGGGAGCTGTTTTTT. It is translated as CASSETSGGSNTGELFF.

The chain recombines TRBV7-2 with TRBJ1-1; TRBD1 matches at 7 bases. V lost 2 bases and J lost 6; bases outside the gene matches: 6. Germline V gene lookup returns CDR1 SGHTA and CDR2 FQGNSA. The CDR3 contains 14 residues. The CDR3 sequence is CASSLKQGSPEAFF. The DNA for the CDR3 is TGTGCCAGCAGCTTAAAACAGGGGAGCCCTGAAGCTTTCTTT.

The chain has TRBV28 and TRBJ2-5; 9 bases align to TRBD2. CDR1 is MDHEN and CDR2 is SYDVKM in the germline V gene. CDR3 size: 17 residues. The V gene end was trimmed by 2 bases and the J gene end by 0 bases; junction bases not matched to a gene: 7. CDR3 loop: CASSLAGGIRYQETQYF. The DNA of the CDR3 is TGTGCCAGCAGTTTAGCGGGGGGGATAAGGTACCAAGAGACCCAGTACTTC.

This sequence joins TRBV7-2 and TRBJ1-1; D call uncertain. Germline-derived CDR1 and CDR2 are SGHTA and FQGNSA. The ends were cut back, 4 bases at V and 2 bases at J, with 11 bases in the middle. The CDR3 totals 14 residues. CDR3 sequence: CASSWSGKNTEAFF. The CDR3 DNA sequence: TGTGCCAGCAGCTGGTCGGGGAAAAACACTGAAGCTTTCTTT.

The chain combines TRBV3-1 (or the pseudogene TRBV3-2) with TRBJ2-1, with 10 bases that match TRBD2. V dropped 1 base and J dropped 9; count of bases not matched to a gene: 6. Germline CDR1 reads LGHDT; CDR2 reads YNNKEL (reference sequence). CDR3 length: 15 amino acids. CDR3 residues: CASSQVPSGRVEQFF. The CDR3 nucleotides are TGTGCCAGCAGCCAAGTTCCTAGCGGGAGAGTTGAGCAGTTCTTC.

The chain links TRBV7-2 to TRBJ1-2, with a tentative D call TRBD1 (6 bases). This CDR3 contains 14 residues. Germline V CDR1 and CDR2: SGHTA, FQGNSA. With 3 bases removed from V and 4 bases from J, the gap between germline ends came to 12 bases. DNA of the CDR3: TGTGCCAGCAGCTTTAACCAGGGGAGCTATGGCTACACCTTC. Protein: CASSFNQGSYGYTF.

This clone was seen only a few times. This sequence joins TRBV4-3 and TRBJ1-1, with D perhaps matching TRBD1 (6 bases). V was pared by 0 bases and J by 0 bases, with 14 bases between. The germline gives CDR1 LGHNA, CDR2 YSLEER. The CDR3 is 17 residues long. CDR3 nucleotides: TGCGCCAGCAGCCAAGAAATGGGGGGGGCCTTGAACACTGAAGCTTTCTTT. It translates to CASSQEMGGALNTEAFF.

This sequence joins TRBV7-6 and TRBJ2-1; TRBD1 aligns across 7 bases. CDR1 and CDR2 from the germline V gene are SGHVS and FNYEAQ. CDR3 length equals 15 residues. V gave up 3 bases and J gave up 2 bases; unmatched junction bases: 4. CDR3 sequence (DNA): TGTGCCAGCAGCTTGGGGCAGGGGGCCTACAATGAGCAGTTCTTC. It yields the protein CASSLGQGAYNEQFF. The entire variable domain, with the rest obtained from reference TRBV7-6 and TRBJ2-1, is as follows: GAGVSQSPRYKVTKRGQDVALRCDPISGHVSLYWYRQALGQGPEFLTYFNYEAQQDKSGLPNDRFSAERPEGSISTLTIQRTEQRDSAMYRCASSLGQGAYNEQFFGPGTRLTVL.